This T cell receptor beta chain was recorded in a study of blood T cell repertoires in COVID-19. On the study more broadly: Acute and convalescent COVID-19 specimens originated in the United States, Italy and Spain. PBMCs, B-cell-depleted T cells, or T cells were the source of the cDNA or gDNA that made up the material.

In the authors' methods: Scientists estimated how many nucleated cells there were by amplifying reference gene primers. Measured with immunoSEQ multiplex PCR; TCRdb has only the in-frame clones, and not every one. Clonal size and the V and J genes are those of that table, whereas D and trimming came from the DNA. The data hold roughly 130,000 clones, with approximately 80% observed a single time. CDR1 is SGHDT and CDR2 is YYEEEE in the germline V gene. The CDR3 is made up of 19 amino acids. J lost 0 bases, V lost 1 base, and 6 bases had no gene match. The sequenced sample was peripheral blood. The sequence was obtained from a man in his 70s with acute or convalescent COVID-19. The chain combines TRBV5-6 with TRBJ2-1; 14 positions agree with TRBD2. CDR3: CASSLLRLAGGFSYNEQFF. For the CDR3, the DNA is TGTGCCAGCAGCTTGTTGAGACTAGCGGGGGGGTTCTCCTACAATGAGCAGTTCTTC.